This T cell receptor beta chain was documented in a study of T cell repertoires in cytomegalovirus infection (dated by TCRdb to between 2017 and 2020). Describing the broader study: Donor HLA type was relevant to the analysis, as public TCR beta signatures indicated carriage of CMV infection together with the matching HLA type.

For sequencing, an Illumina HiSeq 1500 was employed. Through fastp at Q25 and MiXCR, TCRdb rebuilt clones from the public reads, retaining in-frame beta chains. CDR3 protein sequences are deduplicated, and each keeps its most common genes and DNA. The sample has 150,000 to 200,000 distinct CDR3 sequences on record, roughly 27% of them singletons. 31% of the sample rests with the top ten. General findings and caveats noted by the study authors: Cumulative frequency of public TCR beta family members discriminated carriers of CMV infection plus the relevant HLA type in this cohort and an independent roughly 330-donor cohort. The ex vivo response was dominated by HLA-C-restricted CMV-specific TCR beta clonotypes, which also provided the single most frequent clonotype in two of eight donors.

The CDR3, cysteine through phenylalanine, is 14 amino acids long. Of all the DNA, just the CDR3 is kept, 42 bases in frame from base 1. Between the V and J ends, shortened by 1 base and 8 bases respectively, the junction contains 11 bases. The germline V gene provides CDR1 LGHNA and CDR2 YSLEER. For this clonotype: This receptor's antigen is unknown. No qualities accompany the bases; no much larger clone lies one base away.

The receptor was derived from a human donor in good health (CMV status not recorded). Some clones in this sample may be carry-over from other donors' samples. This chain joins TRBV4-3 to TRBJ1-4; the D gene identity is not certain. The sample comprised PBMCs. CDR3 region: CASSQGRQSEKLFF. The DNA reads as follows: TGCGCCAGCAGCCAAGGGAGGCAGTCCGAAAAACTGTTTTTT.